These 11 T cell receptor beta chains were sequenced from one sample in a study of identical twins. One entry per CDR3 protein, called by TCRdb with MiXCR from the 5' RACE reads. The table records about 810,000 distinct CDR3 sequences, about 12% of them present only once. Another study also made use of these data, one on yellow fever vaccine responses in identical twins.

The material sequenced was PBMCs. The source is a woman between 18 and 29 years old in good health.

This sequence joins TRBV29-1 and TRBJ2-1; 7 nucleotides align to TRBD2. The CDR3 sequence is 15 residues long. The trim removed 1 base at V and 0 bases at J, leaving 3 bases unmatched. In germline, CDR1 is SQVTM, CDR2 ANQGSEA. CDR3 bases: TGCAGCGTTGAAGTGGGAGGGAGCTCCTACAATGAGCAGTTCTTC. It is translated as CSVEVGGSSYNEQFF.

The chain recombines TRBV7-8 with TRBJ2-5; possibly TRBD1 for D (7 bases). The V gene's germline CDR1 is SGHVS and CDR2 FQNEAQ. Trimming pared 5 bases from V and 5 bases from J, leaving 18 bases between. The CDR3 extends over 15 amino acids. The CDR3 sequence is CASSPGGIGAETQYF. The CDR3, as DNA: TGTGCCAGCAGCCCAGGGGGGATCGGTGCGGAGACCCAGTACTTC.

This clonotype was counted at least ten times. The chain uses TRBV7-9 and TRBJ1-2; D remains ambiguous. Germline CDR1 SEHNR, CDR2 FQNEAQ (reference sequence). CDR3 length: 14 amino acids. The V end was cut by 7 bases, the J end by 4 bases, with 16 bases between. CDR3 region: CASTFPGGGYGYTF. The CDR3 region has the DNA TGTGCCAGCACCTTTCCAGGCGGTGGCTATGGCTACACCTTC.

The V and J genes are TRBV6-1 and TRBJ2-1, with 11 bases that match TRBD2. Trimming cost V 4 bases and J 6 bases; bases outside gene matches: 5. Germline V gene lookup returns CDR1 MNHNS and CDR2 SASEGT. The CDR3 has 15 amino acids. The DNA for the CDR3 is TGTGCCAGCAGTGTAACTAGCGGGAGAGGCAATGAGCAGTTCTTC. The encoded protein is CASSVTSGRGNEQFF.

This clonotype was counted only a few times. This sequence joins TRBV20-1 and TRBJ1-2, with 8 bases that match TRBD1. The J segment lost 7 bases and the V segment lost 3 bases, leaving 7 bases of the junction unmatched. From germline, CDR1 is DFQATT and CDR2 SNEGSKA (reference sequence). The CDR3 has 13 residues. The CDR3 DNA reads TGCAGTGCTAGTGTCAGGGGGCCGGGTGGCTACACCTTC. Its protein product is CSASVRGPGGYTF.

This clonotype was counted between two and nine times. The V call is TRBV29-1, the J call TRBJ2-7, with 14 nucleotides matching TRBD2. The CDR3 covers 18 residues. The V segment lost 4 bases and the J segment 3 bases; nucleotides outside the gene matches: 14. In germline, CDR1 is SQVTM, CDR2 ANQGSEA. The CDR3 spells CSVVRHGTGLAGGYEQYF. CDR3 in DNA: TGCAGCGTTGTCCGACACGGAACCGGACTAGCGGGAGGCTACGAGCAGTACTTC.

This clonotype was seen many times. The CDR3 loop is CASSLDYPGLGEQYF. CDR3 coding DNA: TGTGCCAGCAGCTTGGATTATCCGGGGTTGGGCGAGCAGTACTTC. The chain employs TRBV5-6 and TRBJ2-7, with D perhaps TRBD2 (5 bases). The V gene lost 0 bases and the J gene lost 6 bases, with 16 bases spanning the gap. This CDR3 region has 15 residues. CDR1 and CDR2 from the germline V gene are SGHDT and YYEEEE.

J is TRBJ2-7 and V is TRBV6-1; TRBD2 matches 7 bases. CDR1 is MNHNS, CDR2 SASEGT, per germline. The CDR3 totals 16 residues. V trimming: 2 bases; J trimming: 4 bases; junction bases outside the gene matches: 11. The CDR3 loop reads CASSEPPASGQYEQYF. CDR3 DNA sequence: TGTGCCAGCAGTGAACCCCCCGCTAGCGGACAATACGAGCAGTACTTC.

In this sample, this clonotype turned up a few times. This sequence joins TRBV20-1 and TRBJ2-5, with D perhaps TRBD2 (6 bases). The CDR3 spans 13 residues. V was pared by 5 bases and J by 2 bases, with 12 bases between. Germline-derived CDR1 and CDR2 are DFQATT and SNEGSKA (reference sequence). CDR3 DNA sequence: TGCAGTGCTGGCCTAGCGTCACAAGAGACCCAGTACTTC. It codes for CSAGLASQETQYF.

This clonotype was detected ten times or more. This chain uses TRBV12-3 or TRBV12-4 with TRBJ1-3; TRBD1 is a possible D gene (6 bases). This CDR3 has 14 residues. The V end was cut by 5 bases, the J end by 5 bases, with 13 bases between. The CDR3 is CASSAQGGRNTIYF. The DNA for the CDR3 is TGTGCCAGCAGTGCACAGGGTGGTCGAAACACCATATATTTT.

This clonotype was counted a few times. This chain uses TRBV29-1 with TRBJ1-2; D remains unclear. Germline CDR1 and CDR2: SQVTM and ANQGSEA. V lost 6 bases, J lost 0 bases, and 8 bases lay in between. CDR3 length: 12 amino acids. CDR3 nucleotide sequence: TGCAGCGTCCAGACAACTAACTATGGCTACACCTTC. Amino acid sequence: CSVQTTNYGYTF. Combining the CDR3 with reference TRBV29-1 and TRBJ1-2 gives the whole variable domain SAVISQKPSRDICQRGTSLTIQCQVDSQVTMMFWYRQQPGQSLTLIATANQGSEATYESGFVIDKFPISRPNLTFSTLTVSNMSPEDSSIYLCSVQTTNYGYTFGSGTRLTVV.